These T cell receptor beta chains were read from a single sample in a study of shared clonotypes between healthy human individuals. Clones were sequenced by immunoSEQ multiplex PCR, and TCRdb holds only the in-frame ones, with some missing. The table has about half a million clones, roughly three quarters seen once; the top ten hold under 15%. Sample: PBMCs. The origin of the receptors is a woman between 35 and 50 years old in good health. Some clones in this sample may be carry-over from other donors' samples. CDR3s include the opening cysteine and the closing phenylalanine or tryptophan.

j_call	v_call	cdr3_aa
TRBJ2-3	TRBV6-5	CASSYPGGEADTQYF
TRBJ1-2	TRBV11-2	CASSRGTGPHYGYTF
TRBJ2-2	TRBV15	CATSRGGGRRTGELFF
TRBJ1-5	TRBV19	CASSMSGANQPQHF
TRBJ2-2	TRBV7-6	CASSLRAGGNTGELFF
TRBJ1-5	TRBV28	CASVSGQGDQPQHF
TRBJ2-7	TRBV6-4	CASSLEVNGEQYF
TRBJ1-2	TRBV6-1	CASSASGTVPF
TRBJ2-7	TRBV2	CASSEGLAVHEQYF
TRBJ1-3	TRBV5-1	CASSLAGYGNTIYF
TRBJ1-2	TRBV29-1	CSVVFGGDGYTF
TRBJ2-5	TRBV4-2	CASSQLDRVGETQYF
TRBJ1-1	TRBV11-2	CASSLQGATTEAFF
TRBJ2-3	TRBV28	CASSFVGALKVDTQYF
TRBJ2-1	TRBV9	CASSVGHNEQFF
TRBJ2-1	TRBV10-3	CAISERSASSYNEQFF
TRBJ2-1	TRBV6-6	CASSYTWEGYNEQFF
TRBJ2-4	TRBV5-4	CASSPGSPAGAKNIQYF
TRBJ2-6	TRBV18	CASSPPGSSGANVLTF
TRBJ2-7	TRBV11-2	CASSLGQWKGEQYF
TRBJ2-1	TRBV7-9	CASEPGLAGGPSYNEQFF
TRBJ2-7	TRBV2	CASSDSRWQYF
TRBJ2-5	TRBV2	CASSGRGGETQYF
TRBJ2-5	TRBV5-8	CASSYARWETQYF
TRBJ2-7	TRBV21-1	CASSKAPGGCYEQYF
TRBJ2-7	TRBV27	CASSLGANSYEQYF
TRBJ1-2	TRBV5-1	CASSLALDRWGQGDGYTF
TRBJ1-4	TRBV4-3	CASSQDSGGGTEKLFF
TRBJ2-7	TRBV5-1	CASSKQRLAGDEQYF
TRBJ2-3	TRBV7-2	CASSLGSQADTQYF
TRBJ2-1	TRBV2	CASSEIDEQFF
TRBJ2-7	TRBV7-3	CASSLSSGRAGEQYF
TRBJ1-2	TRBV20-1	CSASPNYGYTF
TRBJ2-2	TRBV7-8	CASRLIPGQTTGELFF
TRBJ2-1	TRBV9	CASSVAAPSSYNEQFF
TRBJ1-2	TRBV6-1	CASSPVYVDNYGYTF
TRBJ2-1	TRBV5-1	CASSLGQGIYNEQFF
TRBJ2-1	TRBV5-8	CASSSGTGRNNEQFF
TRBJ1-4	TRBV6-5	CASRKTGQYEKLFF
TRBJ2-1	TRBV13	CASSPSDRGSYNEQFF
TRBJ2-5	TRBV7-2	CASSLVGRVGETQYF
TRBJ2-3	TRBV4-2	CASSQVRVDTDTQYF
TRBJ1-2	TRBV2	CASSEAGTGDYGYTF
TRBJ1-1	TRBV5-3	CASSPRGAWTEAFF
TRBJ2-7	TRBV20-1	CKVARYYEQYF
TRBJ2-7	TRBV7-9	CASSLTRDDYEQYF
TRBJ2-7	TRBV5-6	CASSSPGQGEYEQYF
TRBJ2-1	TRBV9	CASSVDSGSSSYNEQFF